Below are 7 T cell receptor beta chains sequenced from a single sample in a study of post-analysis software for immune sequencing data. Antigens for these TCRs are unknown. Study-wide results and limits: With TRBV5-6, TRBV5-1 and TRBV20-1 included, about five TRBV segments were more frequent in patients than in controls.

Tagging with unique molecular identifiers was a feature of the TCR beta cDNA libraries. One entry per CDR3 protein, called by TCRdb with MiXCR from the PCR reads. The sample carries roughly 600,000 distinct CDR3 sequences, roughly 40% recorded once. The sample consisted of blood. The receptors derive from a girl aged 5 to 17 with multiple sclerosis.

The chain employs TRBV7-2 and TRBJ2-1; TRBD1 is a possible D gene (5 bases). CDR1 SGHTA and CDR2 FQGNSA come from the germline V gene. This CDR3 comprises 14 residues. V lost 2 bases and J 9 bases, leaving 14 bases between the germline ends. The CDR3 protein is CASSLFLVQGEQFF. The CDR3 bases are TGTGCCAGCAGCTTATTCCTAGTCCAGGGTGAGCAGTTCTTC.

This chain connects TRBV13 to TRBJ2-7, with TRBD1 as a possible D gene (5 bases). Looked up from germline, CDR1 is PRHDT and CDR2 is FYEKMQ (reference sequence). V was clipped by 4 bases and J by 3 bases, with 13 bases between them. The CDR3 has 14 amino acids. The CDR3 sequence: CASSSRAGSYEQYF. In DNA, the CDR3 is TGTGCCAGCAGCTCCAGGGCCGGTAGCTACGAGCAGTACTTC.

This clonotype was counted a few times. This chain connects TRBV7-2 to TRBJ2-7; D is perhaps TRBD1 (5 bases). The CDR3 runs 15 residues. V gave up 5 bases and J gave up 2 bases, with 16 bases separating them. Germline V CDR1 and CDR2: SGHTA, FQGNSA. The CDR3 here is CASSPPHRRPYEQYF. DNA for the CDR3: TGTGCCAGCAGCCCCCCCCACAGGAGACCCTACGAGCAGTACTTC. The full variable domain, with the rest looked up from reference TRBV7-2 and TRBJ2-7, is GAGVSQSPSNKVTEKGKDVELRCDPISGHTALYWYRQSLGQGLEFLIYFQGNSAPDKSGLPSDRFSAERTGGSVSTLTIQRTQQEDSAVYLCASSPPHRRPYEQYFGPGTRLTVT.

This clonotype turned up a few times. The V gene is TRBV5-1, the J gene TRBJ2-5, with D uncertain. This CDR3 comprises 14 residues. Germline CDR1 is SGHRS and CDR2 is YFSETQ. Trimming removed 0 bases from V and 2 bases from J, with 8 bases in between. DNA for the CDR3: TGCGCCAGCAGCTTGGCCGACTCTCAAGAGACCCAGTACTTC. Residues: CASSLADSQETQYF.

V gene TRBV5-1 combines with J gene TRBJ2-6; D is tentatively TRBD1 or TRBD2 (6 bases each). This CDR3 comprises 16 residues. Trimming removed 4 bases from V and 0 bases from J, with 11 bases in between. Per the germline V gene, CDR1 is SGHRS and CDR2 is YFSETQ. CDR3: CASSPRGVSGANVLTF. CDR3 in DNA: TGCGCCAGCAGCCCGAGGGGGGTCTCTGGGGCCAACGTCCTGACTTTC.

The chain uses TRBV20-1 and TRBJ1-5, with D maybe TRBD1 (6 bases). The germline gives CDR1 DFQATT, CDR2 SNEGSKA (reference sequence). Trimming stripped 6 bases from V and 2 bases from J, with 26 bases between. CDR3 length equals 18 residues. The DNA of the CDR3 is TGCAGTGCGACGGTGCAGGGGCGAATTATAGTCCGCAATCAGCCCCAGCATTTT. Its translation: CSATVQGRIIVRNQPQHF.

In its sample, this clonotype was seen a few times. This chain uses TRBV12-3 or TRBV12-4 with TRBJ2-7, with D possibly matching TRBD2 (6 bases). The CDR3 totals 14 residues. Trimming shortened V by 6 bases and J by 1 base, and 13 bases separated the two germline ends. The CDR3 here is CASRREDRSYEQYF. For the CDR3, the DNA is TGTGCCAGCAGAAGGGAGGACCGGTCCTACGAGCAGTACTTC.